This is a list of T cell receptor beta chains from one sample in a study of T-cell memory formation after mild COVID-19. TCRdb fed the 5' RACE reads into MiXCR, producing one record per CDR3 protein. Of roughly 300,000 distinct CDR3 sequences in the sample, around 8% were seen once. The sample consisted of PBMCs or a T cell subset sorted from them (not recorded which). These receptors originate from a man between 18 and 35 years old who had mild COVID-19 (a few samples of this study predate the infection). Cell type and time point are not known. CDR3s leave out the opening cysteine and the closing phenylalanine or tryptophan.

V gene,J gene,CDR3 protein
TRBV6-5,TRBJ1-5,ASSYAGHDQPQH
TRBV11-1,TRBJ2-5,ASLSSRTGTQY
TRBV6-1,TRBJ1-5,ASSGGFSNQPQH
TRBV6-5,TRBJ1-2,ASSYIQGGYYGYT
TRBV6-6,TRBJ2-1,ASRPALGQLNNEQF
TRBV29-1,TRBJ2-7,SVMGGNSYEQY
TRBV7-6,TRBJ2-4,ASSLVPGGDIQY
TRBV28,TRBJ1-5,ASRSLAGYSNQPQH
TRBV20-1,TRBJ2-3,SAETWDRGTDTQY
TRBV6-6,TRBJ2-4,ASSYSGLAKNIQY
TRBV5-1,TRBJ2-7,ASRSRDRTYEQY
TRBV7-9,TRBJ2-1,ASSSTGQSYNEQF
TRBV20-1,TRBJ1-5,SARANSQPQH
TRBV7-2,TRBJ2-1,ASSLNGFPSSFV